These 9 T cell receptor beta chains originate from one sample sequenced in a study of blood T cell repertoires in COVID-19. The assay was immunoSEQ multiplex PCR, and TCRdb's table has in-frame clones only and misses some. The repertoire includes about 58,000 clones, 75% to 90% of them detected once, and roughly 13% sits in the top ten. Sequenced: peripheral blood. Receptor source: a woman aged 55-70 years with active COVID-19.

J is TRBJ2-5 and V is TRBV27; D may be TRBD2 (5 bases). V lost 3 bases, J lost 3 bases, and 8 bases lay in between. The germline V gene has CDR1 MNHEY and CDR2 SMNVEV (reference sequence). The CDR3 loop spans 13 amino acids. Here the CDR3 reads CASSFRGKETQYF. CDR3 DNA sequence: TGTGCCAGCAGTTTTCGGGGTAAAGAGACCCAGTACTTC.

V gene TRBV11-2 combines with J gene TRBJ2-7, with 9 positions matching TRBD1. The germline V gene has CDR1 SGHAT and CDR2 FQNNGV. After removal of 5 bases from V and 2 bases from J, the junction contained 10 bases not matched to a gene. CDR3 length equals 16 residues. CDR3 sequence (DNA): TGTGCCAGCAGCCCTGGGGGGACAGGGAACCCCTACGAGCAGTACTTC. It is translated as CASSPGGTGNPYEQYF.

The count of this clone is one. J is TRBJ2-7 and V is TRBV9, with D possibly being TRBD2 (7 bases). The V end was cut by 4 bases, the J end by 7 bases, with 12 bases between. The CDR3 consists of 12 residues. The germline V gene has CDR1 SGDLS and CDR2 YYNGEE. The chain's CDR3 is CASSPRGGEQYF. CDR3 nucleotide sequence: TGTGCCAGCAGCCCGAGGGGGGGGGAGCAGTACTTC.

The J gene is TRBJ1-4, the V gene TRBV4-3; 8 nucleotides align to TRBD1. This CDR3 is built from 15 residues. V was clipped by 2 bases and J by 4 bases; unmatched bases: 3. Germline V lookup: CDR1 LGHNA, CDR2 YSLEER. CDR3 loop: CASSQQGALNEKLFF. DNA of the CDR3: TGCGCCAGCAGCCAACAGGGGGCACTTAATGAAAAACTGTTTTTT.

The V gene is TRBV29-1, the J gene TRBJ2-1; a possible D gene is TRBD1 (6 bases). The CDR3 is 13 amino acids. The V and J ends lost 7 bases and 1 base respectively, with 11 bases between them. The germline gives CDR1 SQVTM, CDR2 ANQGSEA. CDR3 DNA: TGCAGCGCTACAGGGTTTTCCTACAATGAGCAGTTCTTC. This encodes CSATGFSYNEQFF.

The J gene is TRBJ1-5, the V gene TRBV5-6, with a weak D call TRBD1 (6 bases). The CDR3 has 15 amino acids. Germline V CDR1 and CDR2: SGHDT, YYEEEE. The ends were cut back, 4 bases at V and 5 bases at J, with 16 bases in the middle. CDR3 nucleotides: TGTGCCAGCAGCCCAGGTTGGGGGCCGCATCAGCCCCAGCATTTT. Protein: CASSPGWGPHQPQHF.

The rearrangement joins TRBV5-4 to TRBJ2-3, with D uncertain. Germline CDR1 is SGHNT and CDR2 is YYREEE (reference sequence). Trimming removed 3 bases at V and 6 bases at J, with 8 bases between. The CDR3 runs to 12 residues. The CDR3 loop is CASSSPRDTQYF. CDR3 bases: TGTGCCAGCAGCTCCCCCCGGGATACGCAGTATTTT.

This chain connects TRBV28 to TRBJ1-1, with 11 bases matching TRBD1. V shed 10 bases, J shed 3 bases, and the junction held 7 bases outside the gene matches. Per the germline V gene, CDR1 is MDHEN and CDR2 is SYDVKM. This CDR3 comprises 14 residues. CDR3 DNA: TGTGCCATCCTCGTGGGACAGGGGGACACTGAAGCTTTCTTT. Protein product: CAILVGQGDTEAFF.

CDR3 nucleotide sequence: TGTGCCAGCAGTGCGACTAGGAGTTACACCGGGGAGCTGTTTTTT. The encoded protein is CASSATRSYTGELFF. V gene TRBV2 combines with J gene TRBJ2-2; a weak D match, TRBD2 (6 bases). The CDR3 totals 15 residues. Germline CDR1 reads SNHLY; CDR2 reads FYNNEI. Between the trimmed V and J ends, which lost 4 bases and 3 bases, there was a span of 12 bases.